These T cell receptor beta chains were read from a single sample in a study of shared clonotypes between healthy human individuals. This table comes from immunoSEQ multiplex PCR, and its TCRdb copy is limited to in-frame clones, with some not included. The sample has some 2,000,000 clones; approximately 96% are singletons. Source material: naive CD4+ T cells sorted from blood. The receptors shown here come from a man younger than 35 in good health. The CDR3 runs from the conserved cysteine through the conserved F or W. A D gene is named only where the DNA matches it firmly. Size values are once, few and many counts, or a class for expanded clones, and some rows have none.

j_call v_call d_call clone_size cdr3_nt cdr3_aa
TRBJ2-5 TRBV6-5 - - TGTGCCAGCAGCATGGCGGGAACACCAGTGACCCAGTACTTC CASSMAGTPVTQYF
TRBJ2-5 TRBV7-2 - - TGTGCCAGCAGCCGAGGTGGGGCATCCCAAGAGACCCAGTACTTC CASSRGGASQETQYF
TRBJ1-4 TRBV5-4 - - TGTGCCAGCAGCTTGCGGGGAGCTAATGAAAAACTGTTTTTT CASSLRGANEKLFF
TRBJ1-5 TRBV18 - - TGTGCCAGCTCACCACCGAGTCAGCCCCAGCATTTT CASSPPSQPQHF
TRBJ2-3 TRBV4-1 - - TGCGCCAGCAGCCAGATTCCACAGCGCACAGATACGCAGTATTTT CASSQIPQRTDTQYF
TRBJ1-4 TRBV5-1 TRBD1 - TGCGCCAGCAGCTTGGGACAGGGGGGATCTGAAAAACTGTTTTTT CASSLGQGGSEKLFF
TRBJ2-3 TRBV12-5 TRBD2 - TGTGCTAGTGGTTTGGTTAGCGGGGACACAGATACGCAGTATTTT CASGLVSGDTDTQYF
TRBJ1-2 TRBV30 - - TGTGCCTGGAAGGGGCAGGGGAACTATGGCTACACCTTC CAWKGQGNYGYTF
TRBJ2-1 TRBV10-3 TRBD2 - TGTGCCATCAGCACACTAGCGGGGGGGTACAATGAGCAGTTCTTC CAISTLAGGYNEQFF
TRBJ1-6 TRBV25-1 - - TGTGCCAGCGGACGGGCCGGATATAATTCACCCCTCCACTTT CASGRAGYNSPLHF
TRBJ2-1 TRBV18 - - TGTGCCAGCTCACCATATCAGAACTCCTACAATGAGCAGTTCTTC CASSPYQNSYNEQFF
TRBJ2-5 TRBV29-1 - - TGCAGCGCCCTGACCGGACAAGAGACCCAGTACTTC CSALTGQETQYF
TRBJ2-1 TRBV7-9 - - TGTGCCAGCAGCTACTACACCGGGACAAGATACAATGAGCAGTTCTTC CASSYYTGTRYNEQFF
TRBJ1-5 TRBV27 TRBD1 - TGTGCCAGCAGCCCCGACAGGGGCCAGCCCCAGCATTTT CASSPDRGQPQHF
TRBJ2-3 TRBV15 - - TGTGCCACCAGCAGAGGGGGTGACACAGATACGCAGTATTTT CATSRGGDTDTQYF
TRBJ1-2 TRBV5-4 TRBD1 - TGTGCCAGCAGCTTGGCCGGGGGACAGGGATCGTTTGGCTACACCTTC CASSLAGGQGSFGYTF
TRBJ1-5 TRBV7-8 - - TGTGCCAGCAGCTTAGAGGGTTATCAGCCCCAGCATTTT CASSLEGYQPQHF
TRBJ2-6 TRBV6-6 - once TGTGCCAGTTCCTTCGCTGGGGCCAACGTCCTGACTTTC CASSFAGANVLTF
TRBJ2-7 TRBV7-8 - - TGTGCCAGCAGCTTAGCAGGGTTAAACGAGCAGTACTTC CASSLAGLNEQYF
TRBJ2-3 TRBV5-1 - - TGCGCCAGCAGCTTGACAGGTAGCACAGATACGCAGTATTTT CASSLTGSTDTQYF
TRBJ1-6 TRBV25-1 TRBD1 few TGTGCCAGCAGGGGACAGGGGGACCCTAATTCACCCCTCCACTTT CASRGQGDPNSPLHF
TRBJ1-5 TRBV5-5 - - TGTGCCAGCAGCTTTGGTCAGAATCAGCCCCAGCATTTT CASSFGQNQPQHF
TRBJ2-1 TRBV5-1 - - TGCGCCAGCAGCTTGGTAGGGGGGGTCTCCTACAATGAGCAGTTCTTC CASSLVGGVSYNEQFF
TRBJ2-4 TRBV4-1 - - TGCGCCAGCAGCCAAGCGACGGGGACTCAGTACTTC CASSQATGTQYF
TRBJ1-2 TRBV28 TRBD1 - TGTGCCAGCAGTTCCCTAGGCGGGACAGGGCCCGGCTACACCTTC CASSSLGGTGPGYTF
TRBJ2-5 TRBV4-2 - - TGTGCCAGCAGCCAAGAGATGAGTATGGCCCAGTACTTC CASSQEMSMAQYF
TRBJ2-7 TRBV28 TRBD1 - TGTGCCAGCAGTCCAACGACAGGGGGCGGCTACGAGCAGTACTTC CASSPTTGGGYEQYF
TRBJ1-2 TRBV28 - - TGTGCCAGCAGTTTAAAAAAGGGACCATCTAACTATGGCTACACCTTC CASSLKKGPSNYGYTF
TRBJ1-1 TRBV28 TRBD1 - TGTGCCAGCAGACTTACAGGGGCATACACTGAAGCTTTCTTT CASRLTGAYTEAFF
TRBJ2-7 TRBV10-3 TRBD2 - TGTGCCACCAGAAGCGGGGGGGCCGAATACGAGCAGTACTTC CATRSGGAEYEQYF
TRBJ1-5 TRBV18 TRBD1 - TGTGCCAGCTCACTGGGGACAGGGGCTACCAATCAGCCCCAGCATTTT CASSLGTGATNQPQHF
TRBJ2-5 TRBV5-1 - - TGCGCCAGCAGCTCGGACAGCCGGGAGACCCAGTACTTC CASSSDSRETQYF
TRBJ2-2 TRBV11-2 - - TGTGCCAGCAGTCCGGGGCTAGCCGGGGAGCTGTTTTTT CASSPGLAGELFF
TRBJ2-7 TRBV5-1 TRBD1 - TGCGCCAGCACCACAGGGGGAAACTACGAGCAGTACTTC CASTTGGNYEQYF